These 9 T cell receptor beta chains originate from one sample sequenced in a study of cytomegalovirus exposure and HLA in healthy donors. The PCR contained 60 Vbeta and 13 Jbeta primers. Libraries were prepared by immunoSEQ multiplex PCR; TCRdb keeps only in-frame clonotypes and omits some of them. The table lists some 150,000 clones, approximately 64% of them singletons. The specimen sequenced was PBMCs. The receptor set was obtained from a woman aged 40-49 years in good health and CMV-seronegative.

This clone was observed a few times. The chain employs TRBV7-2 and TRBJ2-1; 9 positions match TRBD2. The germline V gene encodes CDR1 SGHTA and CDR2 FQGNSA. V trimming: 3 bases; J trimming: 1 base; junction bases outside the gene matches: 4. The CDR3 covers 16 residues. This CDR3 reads CASSLGGGGSYNEQFF. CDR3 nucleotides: TGTGCCAGCAGCTTGGGCGGGGGGGGATCCTACAATGAGCAGTTCTTC.

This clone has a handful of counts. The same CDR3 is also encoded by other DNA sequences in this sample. The CDR3 bases are TGTGCCAGCAGCTCCTCCTCTAGCGGGGGCACAGATACGCAGTATTTT. Translated, it gives CASSSSSSGGTDTQYF. The chain recombines TRBV7-9 with TRBJ2-3; 9 bases fit TRBD2. Germline lookup yields CDR1 SEHNR and CDR2 FQNEAQ (reference sequence). Trimming cost V 4 bases and J 1 base; bases outside gene matches: 6. This CDR3 comprises 16 residues.

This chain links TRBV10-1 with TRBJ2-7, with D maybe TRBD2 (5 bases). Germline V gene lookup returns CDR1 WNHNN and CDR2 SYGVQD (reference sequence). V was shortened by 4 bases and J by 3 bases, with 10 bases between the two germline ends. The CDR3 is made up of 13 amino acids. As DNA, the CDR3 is TGCGCCAGCAGTGCTTCGGGGAGCTACGAGCAGTACTTC. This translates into CASSASGSYEQYF.

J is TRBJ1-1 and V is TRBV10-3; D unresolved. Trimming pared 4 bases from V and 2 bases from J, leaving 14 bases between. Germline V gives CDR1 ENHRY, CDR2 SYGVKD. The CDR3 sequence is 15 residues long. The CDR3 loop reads CAISGDLGVNTEAFF. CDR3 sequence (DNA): TGTGCCATCAGTGGCGATCTCGGGGTTAACACTGAAGCTTTCTTT.

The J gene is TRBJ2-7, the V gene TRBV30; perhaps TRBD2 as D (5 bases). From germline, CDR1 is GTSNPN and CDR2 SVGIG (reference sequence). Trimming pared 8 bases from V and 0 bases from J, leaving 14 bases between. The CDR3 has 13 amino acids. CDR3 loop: CARGAPSSYEQYF. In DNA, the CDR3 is TGTGCCCGGGGAGCACCTAGCTCCTACGAGCAGTACTTC. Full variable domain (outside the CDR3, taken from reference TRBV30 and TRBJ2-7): SQTIHQWPATLVQPVGSPLSLECTVEGTSNPNLYWYRQAAGRGLQLLFYSVGIGQISSEVPQNLSASRPQDRQFILSSKKLLLSDSGFYLCARGAPSSYEQYFGPGTRLTVT.

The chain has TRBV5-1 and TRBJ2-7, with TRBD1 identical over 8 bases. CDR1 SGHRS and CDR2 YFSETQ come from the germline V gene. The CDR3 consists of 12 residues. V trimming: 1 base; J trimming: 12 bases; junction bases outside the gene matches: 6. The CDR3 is CASSLKGQGWYF. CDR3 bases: TGCGCCAGCAGCTTGAAAGGACAGGGTTGGTACTTC.

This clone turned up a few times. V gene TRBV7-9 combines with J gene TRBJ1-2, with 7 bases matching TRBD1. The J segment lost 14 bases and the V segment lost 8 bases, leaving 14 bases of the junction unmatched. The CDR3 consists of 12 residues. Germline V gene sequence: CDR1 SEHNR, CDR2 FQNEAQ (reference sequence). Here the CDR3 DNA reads TGTGCCAGCCAGGGGGGACAGCGCTATATGACCTTC. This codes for CASQGGQRYMTF.

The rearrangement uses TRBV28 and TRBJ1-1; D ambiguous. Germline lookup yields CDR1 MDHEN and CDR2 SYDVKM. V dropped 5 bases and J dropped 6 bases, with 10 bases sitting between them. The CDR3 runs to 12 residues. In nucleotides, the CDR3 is TGTGCCAGCAGTCTGAGCGGGGCTGAAGCTTTCTTT. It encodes CASSLSGAEAFF.

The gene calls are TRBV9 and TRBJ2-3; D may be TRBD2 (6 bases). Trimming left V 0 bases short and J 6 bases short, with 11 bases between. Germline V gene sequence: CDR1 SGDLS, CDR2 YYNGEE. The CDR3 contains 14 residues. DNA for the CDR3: TGTGCCAGCAGCGTAGTCCCTAGCGAGGATACGCAGTATTTT. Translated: CASSVVPSEDTQYF.